These T cell receptor beta chains were read from a single sample in a study of Graves' ophthalmopathy and Graves' hyperthyroidism. A single record per CDR3 protein comes from TCRdb applying MiXCR to the multiplex PCR reads. The sample consists of approximately 500,000 distinct CDR3 sequences, approximately 15% of them appearing once. The specimen sequenced was blood. These receptor sequences come from a woman younger than 45 with Graves' ophthalmopathy. Both conserved end residues are part of each CDR3. The order of the fields is clone size, J gene, V gene, D gene, CDR3 DNA, CDR3 protein. The D gene is left open where the match is weak. Expanded clones are given a class, and other clones once, few, many or no size at all.

many,TRBJ1-5,TRBV28,TRBD1,TGTGCCAGCAGTGGGACGACAGGGAGTTACCAGCCCCAGCATTTT,CASSGTTGSYQPQHF
many,TRBJ1-1,TRBV14,TRBD1,TGTGCCAGCAGGGAGACAGGGGGGACCACTGAAGCTTTCTTT,CASRETGGTTEAFF
many,TRBJ2-4,TRBV6-5,-,TGTGCCAGCAGTTCCGGGACGCCCAGAGCCAAAAACATTCAGTACTTC,CASSSGTPRAKNIQYF
many,TRBJ1-2,TRBV20-1,-,TGCAGTGCTAGTGGAGTTAACTATGGCTACACCTTC,CSASGVNYGYTF
many,TRBJ1-5,TRBV12-3/TRBV12-4,-,TGTGCCTCCCAGGCGGGTTCCAATCAGCCCCAGCATTTT,CASQAGSNQPQHF
few,TRBJ2-7,TRBV18,-,TGTGCCAGCTCACCTTTCGTGAACTCCTACGAGCAGTACTTC,CASSPFVNSYEQYF
many,TRBJ2-4,TRBV6-1,TRBD1,TGTGCCAGCAGTGGTACAGGGGGCGGAAAGGGCATTCAGTACTTC,CASSGTGGGKGIQYF
many,TRBJ2-2,TRBV6-2/TRBV6-3,TRBD2,TGTGCCAGCAGTTACTCGCCTAGCGGGGGCCATAACACCGGGGAGCTGTTTTTT,CASSYSPSGGHNTGELFF
many,TRBJ2-7,TRBV9,-,TGTGCCAGCAGCCAGGGGGGGGGACTCCGCGACGAGCAGTACTTC,CASSQGGGLRDEQYF
-,TRBJ1-1,TRBV7-2,-,TGTGCCAGCAGCTTAGTAGACACGGCGAACACTGACGCTTTCTTT,CASSLVDTANTDAFF
many,TRBJ1-1,TRBV29-1,-,TGCAGCGCTGGGGACATAAACATGAACACTGAAGCTTTCTTT,CSAGDINMNTEAFF
many,TRBJ1-1,TRBV5-1,-,TGCGCCAGCAGCTTGGGTACGACAGTGAACACTGAAGCTTTCTTT,CASSLGTTVNTEAFF
many,TRBJ1-5,TRBV6-1,TRBD1,TGTGCCAGCAGTGGGGGACAGGGGGGATTTCAGCCCCAGCATTTT,CASSGGQGGFQPQHF
many,TRBJ2-2,TRBV12-3/TRBV12-4,-,TGTGCCAGCAGTTTTACTAGCCCCACCGGGGAGCTGTTCTTT,CASSFTSPTGELFF
many,TRBJ2-7,TRBV10-3,-,TGTGCCACCAACCGAAATCGCTACGAGCAGTACTTC,CATNRNRYEQYF
many,TRBJ1-3,TRBV6-1,-,TGTGCCAGCAGTGTGGAGGGGTACGGAAACACCATATATTTT,CASSVEGYGNTIYF
many,TRBJ1-1,TRBV11-2,-,TGTGCCAGCAGCAAAACGGCGAGGAACACTGAAGCTTTCTTT,CASSKTARNTEAFF
-,TRBJ1-2,TRBV5-5,-,TGTGCCAGCAGCTTGGAGGTAGGAACCAACTATGGCTACACCTTC,CASSLEVGTNYGYTF
-,TRBJ1-1,TRBV10-3,TRBD1,TGTGCCGTCACAGGGGAGATGAACACTGAAGCTTTCTTT,CAVTGEMNTEAFF
many,TRBJ2-7,TRBV5-5,TRBD1,TGTGCCAGCAGTTCGCAGGGGGCGCCGGGGGAGCAGTACTTC,CASSSQGAPGEQYF
many,TRBJ1-2,TRBV4-1,-,TGCGCCAGCAGCCAAGATCGGGCGGGGGACGGTGGCTACACCTTC,CASSQDRAGDGGYTF
-,TRBJ1-1,TRBV9,-,TGTGCCAGCAGCGAGGGCTACAGGTCAACTGAAGCTTTCTTT,CASSEGYRSTEAFF
many,TRBJ2-5,TRBV12-3/TRBV12-4,-,TGTGCCAGCAGTAGGACGGCGGCAGAGACCCAGTACTTC,CASSRTAAETQYF
many,TRBJ2-5,TRBV29-1,-,TGCAGCGTTGAGGGTTATGGGGATATAGTGACCCAGTACTTC,CSVEGYGDIVTQYF
many,TRBJ1-2,TRBV27,TRBD1,TGTGCCAGCAGTTTATCCCCGGGACAGGGGGCAAACTATGGCTACACCTTC,CASSLSPGQGANYGYTF
many,TRBJ1-4,TRBV12-3/TRBV12-4,-,TGTGCCAGCAGTTTAACCGAGGGAACTAATGAAAAACTGTTTTTT,CASSLTEGTNEKLFF